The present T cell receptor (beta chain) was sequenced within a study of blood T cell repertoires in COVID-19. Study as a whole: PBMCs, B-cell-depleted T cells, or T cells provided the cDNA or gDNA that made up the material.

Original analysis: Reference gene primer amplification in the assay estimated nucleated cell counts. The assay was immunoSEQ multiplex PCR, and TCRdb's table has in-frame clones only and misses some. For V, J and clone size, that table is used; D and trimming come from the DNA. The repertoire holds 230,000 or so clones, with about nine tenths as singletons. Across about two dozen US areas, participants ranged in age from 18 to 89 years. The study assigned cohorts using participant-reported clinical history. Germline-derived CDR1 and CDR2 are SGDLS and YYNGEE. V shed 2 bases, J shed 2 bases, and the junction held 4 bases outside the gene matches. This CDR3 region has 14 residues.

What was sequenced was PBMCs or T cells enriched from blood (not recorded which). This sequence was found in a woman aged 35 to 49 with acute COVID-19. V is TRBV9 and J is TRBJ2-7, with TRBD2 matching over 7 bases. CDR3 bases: TGTGCCAGCAGCGTTAGCGGGCGGACCTACGAGCAGTACTTC. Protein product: CASSVSGRTYEQYF.